This record concerns one T cell receptor beta chain sequence. Sequencing used immunoSEQ multiplex PCR; TCRdb keeps in-frame clones, though not all of them. This table holds tens of thousands of clones, 81% found once. This entry is derived from a study of PD-L1 blockade in urothelial cancer. Overall study context: About 90% of the 29 patients were men with bladder-origin urothelial cancer. Peripheral blood specimens exhibited a median yield of around 150,000 T cells.

Documented time point: pretreatment peripheral blood. Between 1 and 8 samples, pretreatment and on-treatment, were given by each patient. The CDR3 is 14 residues long. CDR1 and CDR2 from the germline V gene are SGHVS and FNYEAQ. The V end was cut by 6 bases, the J end by 2 bases, with 13 bases between. This clonotype was sampled from a man between 70 and 80 years old with urothelial cancer. Material: PBMCs, obtained around atezolizumab (anti-PD-L1) treatment. The J gene is TRBJ2-5, the V gene TRBV7-6, with D perhaps TRBD1 (5 bases). DNA of the CDR3: TGTGCCAGCAGTTATATCGACAGACAAGAGACCCAGTACTTC. This codes for CASSYIDRQETQYF.